This is a list of T cell receptor beta chains from one sample in a study of T cells in Graves' hyperthyroidism and ophthalmopathy. One entry per CDR3 protein results from TCRdb running MiXCR on the multiplex PCR reads. This sample has approximately 600,000 distinct CDR3 sequences, with around 15% found just once. Specimen: blood. The receptors derive from a woman aged 25 to 39 with Graves' hyperthyroidism. CDR3s include the opening cysteine and the closing phenylalanine or tryptophan. The D gene is left open where the match is weak. Some rows mark clone size as missing; the rest say once, few, many or name a class of expanded clone.

TRBJ2-7 NA TRBV9 NA 14 CASSVGLVDGEQYF TGTGCCAGCAGCGTAGGACTAGTAGATGGCGAGCAGTACTTC
TRBJ1-5 few TRBV19 NA 16 CASSPEGRSSNQPQHF TGTGCCAGTAGCCCAGAGGGCAGGAGTAGCAATCAGCCCCAGCATTTT
TRBJ2-1 many TRBV7-9 NA 15 CASSAQGSAYNEQFF TGTGCCAGCAGCGCCCAGGGGTCGGCCTACAATGAGCAGTTCTTC
TRBJ2-1 many TRBV2 NA 14 CASSDGGFSDEQFF TGTGCCAGCAGTGATGGAGGGTTTAGCGATGAGCAGTTCTTC
TRBJ2-1 NA TRBV28 NA 13 CASSNDRYNEQFF TGTGCCAGCAGCAATGACAGATACAATGAGCAGTTCTTC
TRBJ1-2 many TRBV27 NA 14 CASSLRGEGYGYTF TGTGCCAGCAGTTTAAGGGGCGAAGGATATGGCTACACCTTC
TRBJ1-5 NA TRBV5-6 NA 15 CASSRMGDSNQPQHF TGTGCCAGCAGCCGGATGGGGGATAGCAATCAGCCCCAGCATTTT
TRBJ2-1 NA TRBV30 NA 12 CAWSPGANEQFF TGTGCCTGGAGCCCCGGCGCTAATGAGCAGTTCTTC
TRBJ2-3 NA TRBV18 NA 14 CASSGDSNTDTQYF TGTGCCAGTTCCGGGGACTCCAACACAGATACGCAGTATTTT
TRBJ1-6 NA TRBV27 TRBD1 18 CASSLLGATGVYNSPLHF TGTGCCAGCAGTTTACTCGGGGCAACAGGGGTGTATAATTCACCCCTCCACTTT
TRBJ2-5 many TRBV5-1 TRBD2 15 CASSVGLAGEETQYF TGCGCCAGCAGCGTTGGACTAGCGGGAGAAGAGACCCAGTACTTC
TRBJ2-3 few TRBV20-1 NA 13 CSPLCDSTDTQYF TGCAGTCCTCTATGCGACAGCACAGATACGCAGTATTTT
TRBJ2-1 NA TRBV19 NA 15 CASTPAYSSYNEQFF TGTGCCAGTACCCCCGCTTACAGCTCCTACAATGAGCAGTTCTTC
TRBJ2-1 NA TRBV7-2 NA 15 CASSLTVPGVSEQFF TGTGCCAGCAGCTTAACAGTCCCTGGTGTTAGTGAGCAGTTCTTC
TRBJ2-1 many TRBV28 NA 15 CASSSQRGSYNEQFF TGTGCCAGCAGTTCCCAGAGAGGCTCCTACAATGAGCAGTTCTTC
TRBJ2-1 many TRBV28 NA 14 CASRDGVDYNEQFF TGTGCCAGCAGGGACGGGGTGGATTACAATGAGCAGTTCTTC
TRBJ2-5 NA TRBV5-1 NA 14 CASSFPDRKETQYF TGCGCCAGCAGCTTCCCGGACAGAAAAGAGACCCAGTACTTC
TRBJ2-1 many TRBV5-1 TRBD2 15 CASSLVGLTNNEQFF TGCGCCAGCAGCTTGGTGGGACTAACCAACAATGAGCAGTTCTTC
TRBJ2-1 many TRBV6-2/TRBV6-3 NA 14 CASSYTTSYNEQFF TGTGCCAGCAGTTACACGACCTCTTACAATGAGCAGTTCTTC
TRBJ2-5 many TRBV29-1 NA 10 CSVESSDQYF TGCAGCGTTGAAAGTAGTGACCAGTACTTC
TRBJ1-1 few TRBV10-3 TRBD1 15 CAISDPYRGFTEAFF TGTGCCATCAGTGACCCATACAGGGGGTTCACTGAAGCTTTCTTT
TRBJ2-7 many TRBV4-1 NA 13 CASSQGLSYEQYF TGTGCCAGCAGCCAGGGGCTATCCTACGAGCAGTACTTC
TRBJ2-1 many TRBV24-1 TRBD1 15 CATSDHPGQYNEQFF TGTGCCACCAGTGATCATCCGGGACAGTACAATGAGCAGTTCTTC
TRBJ1-5 NA TRBV20-1 NA 15 CSARRPHGIHQPQHF TGCAGTGCTAGACGGCCACACGGTATCCATCAGCCCCAGCATTTT
TRBJ2-7 few TRBV5-1 NA 14 CASSPRLDGYEQYF TGCGCCAGCAGCCCAAGACTAGACGGGTACGAGCAGTACTTC
TRBJ2-1 many TRBV27 NA 13 CASSLSRGHEQFF TGTGCCAGCAGTTTATCGAGGGGTCATGAGCAGTTCTTC
TRBJ2-1 many TRBV30 NA 12 CAWSVSGGEQFF TGTGCCTGGAGTGTTTCGGGGGGCGAGCAGTTCTTC
TRBJ2-7 NA TRBV19 NA 14 CASSMEATYYEQYF TGTGCCAGTAGTATGGAGGCAACATACTACGAGCAGTACTTC
TRBJ1-5 many TRBV6-1 NA 13 CASKAGGNQPQHF TGTGCCAGCAAAGCGGGGGGAAATCAGCCCCAGCATTTT
TRBJ2-3 NA TRBV6-1 TRBD1 14 CASRRQGGTDTQYF TGTGCCAGCAGGCGACAGGGGGGCACAGATACGCAGTATTTT
TRBJ2-3 many TRBV2 TRBD1 15 CASRRQGTSTDTQYF TGTGCCAGCAGGCGACAGGGTACTAGCACAGATACGCAGTATTTT
TRBJ1-3 NA TRBV20-1 NA 14 CSATGRSSGNTIYF TGCAGTGCTACAGGGCGCTCCTCTGGAAACACCATATATTTT
TRBJ1-5 many TRBV27 TRBD1 15 CASSGTALSNQPQHF TGTGCCAGCAGTGGGACAGCGCTTAGCAATCAGCCCCAGCATTTT
TRBJ2-7 few TRBV29-1 NA 17 CSVEGYAGQQSSYEQYF TGCAGCGTTGAAGGCTACGCGGGACAGCAGAGCTCCTACGAGCAGTACTTC
TRBJ2-5 many TRBV6-1 NA 14 CASSEEGRDETQYF TGTGCCAGCAGTGAAGAAGGCAGGGATGAGACCCAGTACTTC
TRBJ1-4 many TRBV28 NA 12 CASNRKDEKLFF TGTGCCAGCAACCGAAAAGATGAAAAACTGTTTTTT
TRBJ2-1 few TRBV20-1 NA 12 CSARTGADEQFF TGCAGTGCTAGGACTGGCGCCGATGAGCAGTTCTTC
TRBJ1-1 few TRBV12-3/TRBV12-4 NA 15 CASGVTGTSTAEAFF TGTGCCAGCGGTGTCACCGGGACAAGTACCGCTGAAGCTTTCTTT
TRBJ2-2 NA TRBV7-3 NA 15 CASSLSIGVAGELFF TGTGCCAGCAGCTTAAGTATTGGGGTTGCCGGGGAGCTGTTTTTT
TRBJ2-7 NA TRBV4-3 NA 14 CASSQERGAYEQYF TGCGCCAGCAGCCAAGAGAGGGGAGCCTACGAGCAGTACTTC
TRBJ1-5 NA TRBV2 NA 17 CASSERRTVATNQPQHF TGTGCCAGCAGTGAGAGGCGAACGGTAGCGACCAATCAGCCCCAGCATTTT
TRBJ1-5 many TRBV18 NA 15 CASSPSGAHNQPQHF TGTGCCAGCTCACCATCGGGGGCACACAATCAGCCCCAGCATTTT
TRBJ1-4 NA TRBV27 NA 14 CASSPGGIGEKLFF TGTGCCAGCAGTCCAGGTGGGATAGGGGAAAAACTGTTTTTT
TRBJ2-3 NA TRBV13 TRBD1 19 CASSSQLGQGETGTDTQYF TGTGCCAGCAGCTCACAACTTGGACAGGGGGAGACAGGCACAGATACGCAGTATTTT
TRBJ2-7 many TRBV6-1 TRBD2 14 CASSEPDSGYEQYF TGTGCCAGCAGTGAACCGGATAGCGGGTACGAGCAGTACTTC
TRBJ2-1 few TRBV12-5 TRBD1 19 CASGLVNGRQGRSYNEQFF TGTGCTAGTGGTTTGGTCAATGGGAGACAGGGTCGGTCCTACAATGAGCAGTTCTTC
TRBJ2-5 many TRBV20-1 NA 13 CSASGGSRETQYF TGCAGTGCTAGTGGTGGGAGTCGGGAGACCCAGTACTTC
TRBJ2-5 many TRBV18 NA 13 CASSPPVGETQYF TGTGCCAGCTCACCGCCGGTAGGCGAGACCCAGTACTTC
TRBJ2-3 few TRBV29-1 NA 11 CSVESRATQYF TGCAGCGTTGAATCGCGGGCGACGCAGTATTTT
TRBJ1-2 NA TRBV6-1 NA 15 CASTNSDPANYGYTF TGTGCCAGCACTAACAGTGATCCAGCTAACTATGGCTACACCTTC
TRBJ2-7 few TRBV4-2 TRBD1 17 CASSQVPAGGFSSEQYF TGTGCCAGCAGCCAAGTCCCAGCAGGGGGCTTTTCAAGCGAGCAGTACTTC
TRBJ2-1 many TRBV7-2 TRBD2 15 CASSHGLAVYNEQFF TGTGCCAGCAGTCACGGACTAGCTGTCTACAATGAGCAGTTCTTC